These T cell receptor beta chains were read from a single sample in a study of human T cells and chemical hapten exposure. TCRdb ran MiXCR on the 5' RACE reads and lists one entry per CDR3 protein. The table has roughly 82,000 distinct CDR3 sequences, about a sixth seen once. The receptors originated from a female donor in good health. Each CDR3 is given with its conserved first and last residue.

v_call cdr3_aa
TRBV29-1 CSVGETRRGYTF
TRBV4-3 CASSQDFWSEDTQYF
TRBV5-1 CASSPAVRMNTEAFF
TRBV29-1 CSVVLEGGGEAFF
TRBV27 CASGTWGGQQYF
TRBV6-2/TRBV6-3 CASSYGTSDNSPLHF
TRBV29-1 CSVEYSGRALF
TRBV11-2 CASSSGPKDIQYF
TRBV4-2 CASSLGGPSTDTQYF
TRBV3-1 CASSQDPGPNYGYTF
TRBV25-1 CASSGTGTDTQYF
TRBV28 CASSPLPGRSGQTQYF
TRBV5-1 CASSPRTGGSTEAFF
TRBV6-1 CASSEGVRGLRTEAFF
TRBV12-3/TRBV12-4 CASSWGQSPDTQYF
TRBV14 CASSYGGQTQYF
TRBV2 CASVRCPYEQYF
TRBV5-6 CASSLGGWAGGTEAFF
TRBV5-1 CASRQGSQRNTEAFF
TRBV30 CAWSVGMYTGNEQFF
TRBV7-9 CASSQSGGGQAFF
TRBV25-1 CASSALWGQTNTGELFF
TRBV2 CASSENTGNQPQHF
TRBV3-1 CASSPRGTGIDKLFF
TRBV5-1 CASSGGDGYTF
TRBV29-1 CSVGSGEYEQYF
TRBV12-3/TRBV12-4 CAIGEGRQPQHF
TRBV20-1 CSALRPRPNEQFF
TRBV7-8 CASSLRTSGNTGELFF
TRBV5-6 CASSYGQGHYNEQFF
TRBV20-1 CSARDRTVLSEAFF
TRBV7-8 CASSWGSLSTDTQYF
TRBV20-1 CSAQETSTDTQYF
TRBV19 CASRINPNEKLFF
TRBV7-2 CASSLLAGGSYNEQFF
TRBV20-1 CSASLAGVSSEQFF
TRBV11-3 CASSLDSYTEAFF
TRBV7-9 CASSLALTEAFF
TRBV7-2 CASSLKMGFGMREGTEAFF
TRBV5-5 CASSSTIPGQPWDSPLHF
TRBV7-2 CASSVQGTGNSPLHF
TRBV28 CASSSGSGDYEQYF